This T cell receptor (beta chain) was sequenced during a study of metastatic and nonmetastatic thyroid tumors. Overall study: Repertoires were compared across blood and tumor or nodule tissue from malignant and benign thyroid patients. The study, taken as a whole, reports: Relative to benign nodules, malignant thyroid tumors were reportedly characterized by significantly elevated TCR beta diversity in blood and tumor.

This CDR3 is built from 13 residues. Germline CDR1 SGHDT, CDR2 YYEEEE. Trimming shortened V by 2 bases and J by 0 bases, and 4 bases separated the two germline ends. No treatment had been given to any patient before thyroid surgery. In the original analysis: A classifier of distant metastasis in papillary thyroid cancer was built from CDR3 differences (across clinicopathological groups). TCRdb reanalyzed the PCR reads with MiXCR. V and J calls and clone size were set by TCRdb, not the authors. Altogether 13,000 to 15,000 clones are present, about 23% being singletons, with the ten largest covering roughly 7.1%. Worth noting for this clone: What it recognizes is unknown.

This receptor was obtained from a female donor with papillary thyroid cancer or a benign thyroid nodule (not recorded which). Some clones in this sample may be carry-over from other donors' samples. The chain links TRBV5-6 to TRBJ2-3, with unresolved D. The sample consisted of tumor tissue. The CDR3 DNA reads as TGTGCCAGCAGCTTAAGTAGCACAGATACGCAGTATTTT. This encodes CASSLSSTDTQYF. Based on the CDR3 plus reference TRBV5-6 and TRBJ2-3, the full variable domain is DAGVTQSPTHLIKTRGQQVTLRCSPKSGHDTVSWYQQALGQGPQFIFQYYEEEERQRGNFPDRFSGHQFPNYSSELNVNALLLGDSALYLCASSLSSTDTQYFGPGTRLTVL.